This T cell receptor (beta chain) was recorded in a study of CD8 T cells in ankylosing spondylitis. This clonotype has just a few counts. MiXCR, applied by TCRdb to the 5' RACE reads, yields one record per CDR3 protein. The data hold 150,000 to 200,000 distinct CDR3 sequences, with 13% observed a single time. This TCR came from a male donor with ankylosing spondylitis or in good health (not recorded which). Specimen: blood, either unsorted or a sorted T cell fraction (not recorded which).

CDR3 coding DNA: TGTGCCAGCCTCTACACGATAGGGTTGAACACTGAAGCTTTCTTT. Protein: CASLYTIGLNTEAFF. The chain is built from TRBV18 and TRBJ1-1; D is unclear. This CDR3 contains 15 residues. The V and J ends lost 8 bases and 0 bases respectively, with 16 bases between them. Germline V gives CDR1 KGHSH, CDR2 LQKENI.